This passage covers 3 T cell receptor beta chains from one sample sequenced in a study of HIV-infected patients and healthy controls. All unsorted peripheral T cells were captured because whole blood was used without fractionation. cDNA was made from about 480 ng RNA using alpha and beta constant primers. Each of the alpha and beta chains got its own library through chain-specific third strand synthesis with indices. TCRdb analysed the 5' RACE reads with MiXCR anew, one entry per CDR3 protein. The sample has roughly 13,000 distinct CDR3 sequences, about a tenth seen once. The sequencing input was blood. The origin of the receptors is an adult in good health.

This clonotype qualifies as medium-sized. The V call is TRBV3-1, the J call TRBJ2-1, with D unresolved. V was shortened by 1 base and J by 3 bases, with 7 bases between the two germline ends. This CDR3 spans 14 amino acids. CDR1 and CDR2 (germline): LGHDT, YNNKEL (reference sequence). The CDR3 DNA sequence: TGTGCCAGCAGCCAAGGGCCGCTCTACAATGAGCAGTTCTTC. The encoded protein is CASSQGPLYNEQFF.

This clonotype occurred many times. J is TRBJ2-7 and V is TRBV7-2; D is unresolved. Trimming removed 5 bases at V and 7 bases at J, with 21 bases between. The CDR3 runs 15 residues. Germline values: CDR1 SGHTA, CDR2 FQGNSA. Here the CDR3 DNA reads TGTGCCAGCAGCCTTGACCCGAACCCGACGGAGGAGCAGTACTTC. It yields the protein CASSLDPNPTEEQYF.

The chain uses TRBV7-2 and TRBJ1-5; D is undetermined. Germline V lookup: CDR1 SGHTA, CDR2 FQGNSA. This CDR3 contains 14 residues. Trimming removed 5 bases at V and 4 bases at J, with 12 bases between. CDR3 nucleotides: TGTGCCAGCAGCCCCCCAGGAATGAATCAGCCCCAGCATTTT. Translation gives CASSPPGMNQPQHF.